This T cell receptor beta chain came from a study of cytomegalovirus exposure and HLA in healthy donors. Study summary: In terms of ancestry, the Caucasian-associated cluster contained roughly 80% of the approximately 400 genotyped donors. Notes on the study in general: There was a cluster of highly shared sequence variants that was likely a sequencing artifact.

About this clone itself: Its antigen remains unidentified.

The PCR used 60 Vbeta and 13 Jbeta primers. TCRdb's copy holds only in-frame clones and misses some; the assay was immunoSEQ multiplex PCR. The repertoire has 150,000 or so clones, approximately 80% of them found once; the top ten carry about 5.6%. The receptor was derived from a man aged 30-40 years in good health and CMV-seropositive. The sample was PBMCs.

The CDR3 nucleotides are TGTGCCAGCAGCGTAGGGGACTGGACCATCGCGGATACGCAGTATTTT. This sequence encodes CASSVGDWTIADTQYF. V gene TRBV9 combines with J gene TRBJ2-3, with D perhaps matching TRBD2 (6 bases). CDR3 length: 16 residues. The ends were cut back, 0 bases at V and 6 bases at J, with 17 bases in the middle. The germline V gene encodes CDR1 SGDLS and CDR2 YYNGEE.